The sequence of this TCR beta chain was determined in a study of T-cell reconstitution after alpha-beta-depleted transplantation in children. Broader study findings: At around two months after transplant, the alpha-beta T cells were reportedly derived from several hundred expanded clones that came from non-depleted graft cells. It was newly produced T cells that mostly accounted for T-cell counts and diversity one year after transplant. Surviving thymic progenitors and recipient T cells were the source of high TCRbeta diversity at day 60 in some patients.

For TCRbeta, the library was prepared with unique molecular identifiers. One entry per CDR3 protein results from TCRdb running MiXCR on the PCR reads. Found here are about 340,000 distinct CDR3 sequences, under 20% of them singletons; the top ten hold around 41%. V lost 6 bases and J 3 bases, leaving 6 bases between the germline ends. Germline loops: CDR1 MDHEN, CDR2 SYDVKM. The CDR3 is 11 residues long. This clonotype was counted many times. The antigen is not known. The receptor's source is a male patient under 10 years old who had a stem cell transplant for acute lymphoblastic leukemia, so the T cells may come from the graft donor. The sample was PBMCs, mostly from graft donor cells, taken 360 days after TCRalphabeta/CD19-depleted stem cell transplant. The genes are TRBV28 and TRBJ2-7, with TRBD2 as a possible D gene (5 bases). The CDR3 nucleotides read TGTGCCAGCAGCGACTACTACGAGCAGTACTTC. This gives the protein CASSDYYEQYF. The whole variable domain, remainder taken from reference TRBV28 and TRBJ2-7, is DVKVTQSSRYLVKRTGEKVFLECVQDMDHENMFWYRQDPGLGLRLIYFSYDVKMKEKGDIPEGYSVSREKKERFSLILESASTNQTSMYLCASSDYYEQYFGPGTRLTVT.